This is a list of T cell receptor beta chains from one sample in a study of CD8 T cells in ankylosing spondylitis. Via MiXCR, TCRdb re-called the 5' RACE reads, giving one row per CDR3 protein. The sample yields some 400,000 distinct CDR3 sequences, around 22% seen once. The sample comprised blood, either unsorted or a sorted T cell fraction (not recorded which). The receptor source for this set is a male donor with ankylosing spondylitis. CDR3s include the opening cysteine and the closing phenylalanine or tryptophan. D genes are given only for firm matches. Clone size appears in some rows only: once, few, many, or a class for an expanded clone.

DNA | CDR3 | size | D | J | V
TGCAGTGCTAGAGGGGACACTGAAGCTTTCTTT | CSARGDTEAFF | many | . | TRBJ1-1 | TRBV20-1
TGCAGTGCTAGAGAACGACTAGCGGGAGTGGGAGATACGCAGTATTTT | CSARERLAGVGDTQYF | few | TRBD2 | TRBJ2-3 | TRBV20-1
TGTGCCAGCAGCTTCCGCCTAGTTGGCAATGAGCAGTTCTTC | CASSFRLVGNEQFF | . | . | TRBJ2-1 | TRBV5-5
TGTGCCAGCAGTTTCCGTCAGGGGGCGGGTGAGCAGTTCTTC | CASSFRQGAGEQFF | . | TRBD1 | TRBJ2-1 | TRBV12-3/TRBV12-4
TGTGCCAGCAGCCAATCGCTAGCGGAGCCCTACGAGCAGTACTTC | CASSQSLAEPYEQYF | few | TRBD2 | TRBJ2-7 | TRBV3-1
TGCGCCAGCAGCTTGATAGCAAGCTCTGGGGCCAACGTCCTGACTTTC | CASSLIASSGANVLTF | . | . | TRBJ2-6 | TRBV5-1
TGTGCCAGCAGCGTAGACGGGGCGACAAGCAATGAGCAGTTCTTC | CASSVDGATSNEQFF | few | . | TRBJ2-1 | TRBV9
TGTGCCAGCAGCCCCAGTGGGGTCTACGAGCAGTACTTC | CASSPSGVYEQYF | . | . | TRBJ2-7 | TRBV11-2
TGTGCCAGCAGTCGCGCGGGTTGGGGGGAGCTGTTTTTT | CASSRAGWGELFF | few | . | TRBJ2-2 | TRBV14
TGTGCCAGCAGAACCGGGACAAGTCCCTACGAGCAGTACTTC | CASRTGTSPYEQYF | . | . | TRBJ2-7 | TRBV2
TGTGCCAGCAGTTACTCGTGGTTGGCTACAGATACGCAGTATTTT | CASSYSWLATDTQYF | . | . | TRBJ2-3 | TRBV6-5
TGTGCCAGCAGCCAAGGGGATAATTCACCCCTCCACTTT | CASSQGDNSPLHF | . | . | TRBJ1-6 | TRBV3-1
TGTGCCATCAGTGGGGGTGATACGCAGTATTTT | CAISGGDTQYF | . | . | TRBJ2-3 | TRBV10-3
TGTGCCAGCAGTTTTGGGATCACCGGGGAGCTGTTTTTT | CASSFGITGELFF | few | . | TRBJ2-2 | TRBV6-4
TGTGCCAGCAGCACCCAGTCGGGGGCAGTTACTTATGGCTACACCTTC | CASSTQSGAVTYGYTF | . | . | TRBJ1-2 | TRBV5-4
TGTGCCAGCAGTCCCGGGCGGAACGCGGGCACTGAAGCTTTCTTT | CASSPGRNAGTEAFF | . | . | TRBJ1-1 | TRBV28
TGTGCCAGCACCGGACTCACTTTCAATGAGCAGTTCTTC | CASTGLTFNEQFF | . | . | TRBJ2-1 | TRBV2